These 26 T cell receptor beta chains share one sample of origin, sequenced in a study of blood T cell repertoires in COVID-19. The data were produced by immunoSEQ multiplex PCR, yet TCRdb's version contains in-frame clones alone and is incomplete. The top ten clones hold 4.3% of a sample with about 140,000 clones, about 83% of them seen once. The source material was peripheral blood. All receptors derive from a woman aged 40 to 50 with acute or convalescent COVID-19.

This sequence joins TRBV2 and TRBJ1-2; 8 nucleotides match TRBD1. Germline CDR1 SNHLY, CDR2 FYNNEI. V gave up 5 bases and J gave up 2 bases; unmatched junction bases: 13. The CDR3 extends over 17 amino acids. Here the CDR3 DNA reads TGTGCCAGCAGTCCCGGGACAGGAGGGGAGTCAAACTATGGCTACACCTTC. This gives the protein CASSPGTGGESNYGYTF.

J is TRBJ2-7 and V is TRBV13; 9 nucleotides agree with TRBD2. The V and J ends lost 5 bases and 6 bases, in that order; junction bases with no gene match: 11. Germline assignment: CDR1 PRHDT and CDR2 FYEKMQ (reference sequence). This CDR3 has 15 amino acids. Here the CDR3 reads CASSRWRGGYSEQYF. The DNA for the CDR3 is TGTGCCAGCAGCCGGTGGCGGGGGGGCTATAGCGAGCAGTACTTC.

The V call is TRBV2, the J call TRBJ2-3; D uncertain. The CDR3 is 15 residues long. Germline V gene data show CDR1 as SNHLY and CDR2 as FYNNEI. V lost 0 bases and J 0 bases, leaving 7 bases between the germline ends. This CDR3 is CASSEARISTDTQYF. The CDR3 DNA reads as TGTGCCAGCAGTGAAGCTAGAATTAGCACAGATACGCAGTATTTT.

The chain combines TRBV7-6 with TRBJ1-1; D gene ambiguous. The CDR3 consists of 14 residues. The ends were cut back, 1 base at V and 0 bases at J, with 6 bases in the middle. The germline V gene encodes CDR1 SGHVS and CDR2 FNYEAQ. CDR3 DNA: TGTGCCAGCAGCTTAGGGCCGTTGAACACTGAAGCTTTCTTT. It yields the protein CASSLGPLNTEAFF.

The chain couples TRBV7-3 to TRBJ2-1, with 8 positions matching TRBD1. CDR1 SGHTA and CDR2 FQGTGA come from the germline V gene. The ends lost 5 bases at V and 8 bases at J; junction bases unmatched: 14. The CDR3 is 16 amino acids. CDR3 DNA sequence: TGTGCCAGCAGCCCAAAGGGGACAGGCCCAGGCGATGAGCAGTTCTTC. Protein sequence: CASSPKGTGPGDEQFF.

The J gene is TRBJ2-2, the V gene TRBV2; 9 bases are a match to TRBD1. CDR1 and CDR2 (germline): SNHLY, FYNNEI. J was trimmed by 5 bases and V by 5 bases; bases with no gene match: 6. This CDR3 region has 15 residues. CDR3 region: CASSIGTGRTGELFF. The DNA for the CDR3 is TGTGCCAGCAGTATTGGGACAGGGAGAACCGGGGAGCTGTTTTTT.

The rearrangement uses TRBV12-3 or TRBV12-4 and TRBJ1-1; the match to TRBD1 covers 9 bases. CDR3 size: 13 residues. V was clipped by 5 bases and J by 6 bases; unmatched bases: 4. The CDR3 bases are TGTGCCAGCAGTCCTACAGGGGGCCCTGAAGCTTTCTTT. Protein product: CASSPTGGPEAFF.

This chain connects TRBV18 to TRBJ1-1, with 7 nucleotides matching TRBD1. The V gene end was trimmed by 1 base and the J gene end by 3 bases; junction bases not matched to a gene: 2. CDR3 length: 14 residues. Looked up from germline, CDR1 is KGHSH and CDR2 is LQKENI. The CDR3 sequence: CASSPRDRYTEAFF. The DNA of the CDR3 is TGTGCCAGCTCACCACGGGACAGATACACTGAAGCTTTCTTT.

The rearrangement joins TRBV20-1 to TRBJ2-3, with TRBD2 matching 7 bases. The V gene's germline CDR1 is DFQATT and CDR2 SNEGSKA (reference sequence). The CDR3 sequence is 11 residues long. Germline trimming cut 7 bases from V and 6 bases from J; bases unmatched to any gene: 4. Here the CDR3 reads CSVGRGDTQYF. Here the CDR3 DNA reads TGCAGTGTAGGGAGGGGCGATACGCAGTATTTT.

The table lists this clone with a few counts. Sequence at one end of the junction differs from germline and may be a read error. The CDR3 spells CSSGRFHEQYF. Here the CDR3 DNA reads TGTTCCAGCGGGAGGTTCCACGAGCAGTACTTC. This chain connects TRBV27 to TRBJ2-7; TRBD2 aligns across 9 bases. CDR1 MNHEY and CDR2 SMNVEV come from the germline V gene (reference sequence). This CDR3 has 11 residues.

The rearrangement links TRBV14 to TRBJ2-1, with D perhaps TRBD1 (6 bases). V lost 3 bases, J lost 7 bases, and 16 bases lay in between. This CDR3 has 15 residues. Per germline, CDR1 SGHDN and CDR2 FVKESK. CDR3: CASSHTGRSGNEQFF. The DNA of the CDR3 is TGTGCCAGCAGCCATACAGGGAGATCGGGGAATGAGCAGTTCTTC.

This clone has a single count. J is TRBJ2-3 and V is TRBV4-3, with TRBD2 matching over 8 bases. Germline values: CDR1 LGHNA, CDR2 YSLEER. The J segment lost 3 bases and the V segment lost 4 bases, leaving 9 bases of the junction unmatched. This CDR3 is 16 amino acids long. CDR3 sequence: CASSPGLAQGTDTQYF. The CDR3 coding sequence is TGCGCCAGCAGCCCCGGACTAGCCCAGGGGACAGATACGCAGTATTTT.

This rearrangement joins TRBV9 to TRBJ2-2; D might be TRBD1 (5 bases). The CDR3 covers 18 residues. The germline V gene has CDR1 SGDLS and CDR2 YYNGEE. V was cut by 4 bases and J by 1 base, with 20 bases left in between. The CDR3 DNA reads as TGTGCCAGCAGCCTGAGACGACAGTCCACCCTGAACACCGGGGAGCTGTTTTTT. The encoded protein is CASSLRRQSTLNTGELFF.

The CDR3 DNA is TGTGCCACCACTGGGACTAGCGGGGATAATTACAATGAGCAGTTCTTC. Translating it yields CATTGTSGDNYNEQFF. V gene TRBV24-1 combines with J gene TRBJ2-1, with 13 bases lining up with TRBD2. The junction had 7 bases not matched to a gene; V was cut back by 8 bases and J by 4 bases. The CDR3 runs 16 residues. Germline assignment: CDR1 KGHDR and CDR2 SFDVKD.

In DNA, the CDR3 is TGTGCCAGCAGCTCCGGGACAGGGTATGCGGATGAAGCTTTCTTT. Translating it yields CASSSGTGYADEAFF. The chain is built from TRBV5-8 and TRBJ1-1; 9 bases match TRBD1. V gave up 3 bases and J gave up 7 bases; unmatched junction bases: 10. In germline, CDR1 is SGHTS, CDR2 YDEGEE. The CDR3 runs to 15 residues.

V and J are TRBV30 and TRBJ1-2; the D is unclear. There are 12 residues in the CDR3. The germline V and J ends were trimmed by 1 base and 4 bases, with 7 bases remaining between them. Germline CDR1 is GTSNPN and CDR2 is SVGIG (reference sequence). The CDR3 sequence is CAWSAEVYGYTF. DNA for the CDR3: TGTGCCTGGAGTGCCGAGGTCTATGGCTACACCTTC.

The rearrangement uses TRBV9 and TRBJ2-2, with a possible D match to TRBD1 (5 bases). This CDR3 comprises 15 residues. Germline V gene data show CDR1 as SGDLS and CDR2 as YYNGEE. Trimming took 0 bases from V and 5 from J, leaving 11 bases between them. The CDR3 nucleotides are TGTGCCAGCAGCGTAGGCCCAACAGGTACCGGGGAGCTGTTTTTT. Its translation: CASSVGPTGTGELFF.

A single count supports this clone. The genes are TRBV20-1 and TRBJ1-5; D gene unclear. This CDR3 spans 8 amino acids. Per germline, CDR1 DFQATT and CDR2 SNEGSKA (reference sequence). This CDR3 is CPRGAQHF. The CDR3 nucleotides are TGCCCGCGTGGAGCCCAGCATTTT.

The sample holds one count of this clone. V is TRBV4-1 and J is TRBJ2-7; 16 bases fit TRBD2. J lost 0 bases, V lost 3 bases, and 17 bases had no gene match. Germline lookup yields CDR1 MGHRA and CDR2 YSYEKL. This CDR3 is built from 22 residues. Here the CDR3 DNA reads TGCGCCAGCAGCCAGAACCTTCCGGGACTAGCGGGGGGGTTTACATCCTCCTACGAGCAGTACTTC. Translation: CASSQNLPGLAGGFTSSYEQYF.

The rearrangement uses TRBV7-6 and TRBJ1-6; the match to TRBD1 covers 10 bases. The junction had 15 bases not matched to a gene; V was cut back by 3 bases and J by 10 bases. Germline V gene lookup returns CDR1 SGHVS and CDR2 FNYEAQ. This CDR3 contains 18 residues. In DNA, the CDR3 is TGTGCCAGCAGCTTGGAATTACTGGGACAGGGGAGGGGGTCACCCCTCCACTTT. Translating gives CASSLELLGQGRGSPLHF.

The CDR3 loop reads CASSYSTTRASTDTQYF. CDR3 coding DNA: TGTGCCAGCAGTTACTCAACGACTAGAGCAAGCACAGATACGCAGTATTTT. This chain links TRBV6-2 or TRBV6-3 with TRBJ2-3, with D possibly being TRBD2 (6 bases). Germline values: CDR1 MNHEY, CDR2 SVGEGT. The CDR3 spans 17 residues. Trimming removed 0 bases from V and 0 bases from J, with 13 bases in between.

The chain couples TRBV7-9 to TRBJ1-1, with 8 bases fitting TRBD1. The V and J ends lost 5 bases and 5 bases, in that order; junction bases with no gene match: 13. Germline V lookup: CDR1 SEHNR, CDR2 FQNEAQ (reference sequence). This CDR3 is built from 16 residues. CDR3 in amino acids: CASSVYPTGVGTEAFF. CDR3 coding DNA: TGTGCCAGCAGCGTTTATCCGACAGGGGTGGGGACTGAAGCTTTCTTT. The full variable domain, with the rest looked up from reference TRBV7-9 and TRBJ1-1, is DTGVSQNPRHKITKRGQNVTFRCDPISEHNRLYWYRQTLGQGPEFLTYFQNEAQLEKSRLLSDRFSAERPKGSFSTLEIQRTEQGDSAMYLCASSVYPTGVGTEAFFGQGTRLTVV.

Here the CDR3 reads CASSPNLQGYTGELFF. For the CDR3, the DNA is TGTGCCAGCTCACCCAACTTGCAGGGGTACACCGGGGAGCTGTTTTTT. The chain uses TRBV18 and TRBJ2-2; TRBD1 might be the D (6 bases). The V gene's germline CDR1 is KGHSH and CDR2 LQKENI. V was shortened by 3 bases and J by 3 bases, with 14 bases between the two germline ends. The CDR3 is 16 residues long.

In nucleotides, the CDR3 is TGTGCCAGTAAGAGAACCGGACACCAATCCTCTGGAAACACCATATATTTT. Residues: CASKRTGHQSSGNTIYF. This sequence joins TRBV19 and TRBJ1-3, with TRBD1 as a possible D gene (5 bases). CDR1 and CDR2 from the germline V gene are LNHDA and SQIVND (reference sequence). The ends were cut back, 7 bases at V and 0 bases at J, with 19 bases in the middle. The CDR3 length is 17 residues.

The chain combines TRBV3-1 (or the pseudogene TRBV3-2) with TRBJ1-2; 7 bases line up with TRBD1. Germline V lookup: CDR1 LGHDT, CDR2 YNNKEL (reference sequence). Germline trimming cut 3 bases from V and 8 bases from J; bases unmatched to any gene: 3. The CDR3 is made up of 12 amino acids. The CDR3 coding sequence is TGTGCCAGCAGCCAGAGGGGGCGAGGCTACACCTTC. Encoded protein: CASSQRGRGYTF.

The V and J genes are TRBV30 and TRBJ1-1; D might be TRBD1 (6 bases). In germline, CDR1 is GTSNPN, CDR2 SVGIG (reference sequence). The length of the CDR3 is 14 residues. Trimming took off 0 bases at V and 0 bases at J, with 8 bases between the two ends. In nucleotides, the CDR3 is TGTGCCTGGAGTGTGGACAGAATGAACACTGAAGCTTTCTTT. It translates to CAWSVDRMNTEAFF.